Listed here are 14 T cell receptor beta chains from one sample, sequenced in a study of cytomegalovirus exposure and HLA in healthy donors. The study ran its PCR with 60 Vbeta and 13 Jbeta primers. Clones were sequenced by immunoSEQ multiplex PCR, and TCRdb holds only the in-frame ones, with some missing. Of about 75,000 clones in the sample, around 82% were seen once. The sequencing input was PBMCs. The receptors derive from a man between 18 and 29 years old in good health and CMV-seronegative.

V usage is TRBV30 and J usage is TRBJ2-5; D is undetermined. The length of the CDR3 is 12 residues. CDR1 is GTSNPN, CDR2 SVGIG, per germline (reference sequence). Deletions cut 1 base from V and 7 bases from J, with 10 bases between. Written as DNA, the CDR3 is TGTGCCTGGAGTGCCACTTATGGGACCCAGTACTTC. This encodes CAWSATYGTQYF.

Only one count was recorded for this clone. This rearrangement joins TRBV28 to TRBJ2-6; TRBD1 might be the D (5 bases). The CDR3 is 16 amino acids. Germline CDR1 is MDHEN and CDR2 is SYDVKM. V shed 4 bases and J shed 1 base, with 11 bases lying between them. CDR3 nucleotide sequence: TGTGCCAGCAGTTCAGGGATCCGGTCTGGGGCCAACGTCCTGACTTTC. It translates to CASSSGIRSGANVLTF.

V is TRBV14 and J is TRBJ1-3, with 7 nucleotides matching TRBD1. The V and J ends lost 4 bases and 0 bases, in that order; junction bases with no gene match: 18. Germline V gene data show CDR1 as SGHDN and CDR2 as FVKESK. The CDR3 spans 20 residues. CDR3 coding DNA: TGTGCCAGCAGCCCTTATGGTCCCTTAATCACAGGGGTCTCTGGAAACACCATATATTTT. Its translation is CASSPYGPLITGVSGNTIYF.

The rearrangement links TRBV10-3 to TRBJ2-5; D gene uncertain. Germline values: CDR1 ENHRY, CDR2 SYGVKD. The CDR3 runs to 13 residues. V lost 3 bases to trimming and J lost 9 bases, with 14 bases between them. Here the CDR3 reads CAISDRSGLAQYF. The CDR3 DNA reads as TGTGCCATCAGTGACAGGTCTGGTCTGGCCCAGTACTTC.

The chain employs TRBV7-8 and TRBJ1-4; no clear D gene. Trimming removed 2 bases from V and 8 bases from J, with 12 bases in between. The CDR3 length is 14 residues. Germline CDR1 SGHVS, CDR2 FQNEAQ. For the CDR3, the DNA is TGTGCCAGCAGCTTATCGGCAGTGAGGGAAAAACTGTTTTTT. Amino acids: CASSLSAVREKLFF.

This clone was counted once. The chain has TRBV27 and TRBJ1-2, with D perhaps matching TRBD1 (6 bases). The germline V and J ends were trimmed by 3 bases and 0 bases, with 20 bases remaining between them. The V gene's germline CDR1 is MNHEY and CDR2 SMNVEV (reference sequence). The CDR3 is 18 amino acids. DNA for the CDR3: TGTGCCAGCAGTTTCCAGGGGATCTTTAGGGGTACTAACTATGGCTACACCTTC. Translation: CASSFQGIFRGTNYGYTF.

J is TRBJ1-2 and V is TRBV9; TRBD1 is a possible D gene (6 bases). Germline V gene sequence: CDR1 SGDLS, CDR2 YYNGEE. Deletions cut 4 bases from V and 0 bases from J, with 10 bases between. The CDR3 runs to 14 residues. The CDR3 loop reads CASSTGQSNYGYTF. In DNA, the CDR3 is TGTGCCAGCAGCACCGGACAGTCTAACTATGGCTACACCTTC.

DNA for the CDR3: TGTGCCAGCAGTCCACACCAAGGAGACTCGTACTTC. Translated: CASSPHQGDSYF. The chain carries TRBV28 and TRBJ2-7; D is ambiguous. V dropped 5 bases and J dropped 12 bases, with 17 bases sitting between them. The germline CDR1 and CDR2 sequences are MDHEN and SYDVKM. CDR3 length: 12 amino acids.

This clone has only one observation. J is TRBJ1-2 and V is TRBV7-9; TRBD1 is a possible D gene (6 bases). V gave up 1 base and J gave up 3 bases, with 12 bases separating them. The CDR3 consists of 15 residues. The V gene's germline CDR1 is SEHNR and CDR2 FQNEAQ (reference sequence). As DNA, the CDR3 is TGTGCCAGCAGCTTAGAGGGGCAGGGGTACTATGGCTACACCTTC. Protein product: CASSLEGQGYYGYTF.

The rearrangement links TRBV13 to TRBJ2-5, with 12 nucleotides matching TRBD2. The DNA end favors TRBJ2-7, so the J call may be wrong. The CDR3 is 15 residues long. CDR1 is PRHDT and CDR2 is FYEKMQ in the germline V gene (reference sequence). Written as DNA, the CDR3 is TGTGCCAGCAGGTCCCTAGCGGGAGGGCCGAACGAGCAGTACTTC. Translated, it gives CASRSLAGGPNEQYF.

This chain uses TRBV13 with TRBJ1-1; D gene ambiguous. Trimming pared 4 bases from V and 9 bases from J, leaving 15 bases between. In germline, CDR1 is PRHDT, CDR2 FYEKMQ (reference sequence). The CDR3 contains 13 residues. In DNA form, the CDR3 reads TGTGCCAGCAGCTCGCACAACCAGGTGAAAGCTTTCTTT. It encodes CASSSHNQVKAFF.

The rearrangement links TRBV19 to TRBJ1-1; D unclear. The germline V and J ends were trimmed by 3 bases and 4 bases, with 9 bases remaining between them. Germline V gene sequence: CDR1 LNHDA, CDR2 SQIVND (reference sequence). The CDR3 has 13 residues. The CDR3 region is CASSMFPGTEAFF. The CDR3 region has the DNA TGTGCCAGTAGTATGTTCCCGGGCACTGAAGCTTTCTTT.

The chain uses TRBV28 and TRBJ2-1, with D hard to call. The CDR3 runs 12 residues. V lost 2 bases to trimming and J lost 9 bases, with 8 bases between them. CDR1 and CDR2 from the germline V gene are MDHEN and SYDVKM. This CDR3 is CASSLIGFEQFF. CDR3 coding DNA: TGTGCCAGCAGTTTAATCGGTTTTGAGCAGTTCTTC.

The chain carries TRBV27 and TRBJ2-5, with 7 positions matching TRBD1. Germline V gives CDR1 MNHEY, CDR2 SMNVEV (reference sequence). The V segment lost 5 bases and the J segment 2 bases; nucleotides outside the gene matches: 5. The CDR3 loop spans 14 amino acids. DNA of the CDR3: TGTGCCAGCAGTGACACAGGGGCACAAGAGACCCAGTACTTC. Translating gives CASSDTGAQETQYF.